A single sample is the source of the 5 T cell receptor beta chains below, sequenced in a study of a mutant IDH1 vaccine in newly diagnosed glioma. No antigens are known for them. The protocol was immunoSEQ multiplex PCR, while the TCRdb copy is restricted to in-frame clones and leaves out a portion. The repertoire includes about 37,000 clones, just under 85% of them detected once, and roughly 24% sits in the top ten. Stated time point: week 5, during vaccination. Vaccination used 300 ug of mutant IDH1 20-mer peptide per dose, with topical imiquimod. This specimen was PBMCs, taken from a glioma patient whose treatment included an IDH1 peptide vaccine. The receptors here all came from a man aged 30 to 39 with glioma.

The V call is TRBV5-6, the J call TRBJ1-6, with 7 bases identical to TRBD1. CDR3 length: 15 residues. The V gene end was trimmed by 2 bases and the J gene end by 7 bases; junction bases not matched to a gene: 6. Germline loops: CDR1 SGHDT, CDR2 YYEEEE. The CDR3 DNA follows: TGTGCCAGCAGCTTCGTCCCAGGGGGGAATTCACCCCTCCACTTT. Residues: CASSFVPGGNSPLHF.

V is TRBV19 and J is TRBJ1-1; a weak D match, TRBD1 (5 bases). The germline gives CDR1 LNHDA, CDR2 SQIVND (reference sequence). CDR3 length: 14 residues. V shed 3 bases and J shed 7 bases, with 15 bases lying between them. For the CDR3, the DNA is TGTGCCAGTAGTATGGGGACCCGGGGCGGTGAAGCTTTCTTT. This encodes CASSMGTRGGEAFF.

The chain employs TRBV9 and TRBJ2-1; 7 bases line up with TRBD2. The ends lost 2 bases at V and 5 bases at J; junction bases unmatched: 1. Per germline, CDR1 SGDLS and CDR2 YYNGEE. This CDR3 region has 13 residues. This chain's CDR3 is CASSVGGDNEQFF. CDR3 bases: TGTGCCAGCAGCGTTGGGGGGGACAATGAGCAGTTCTTC.

This sequence joins TRBV19 and TRBJ1-5; no clear D gene. The ends were cut back, 4 bases at V and 4 bases at J, with 14 bases in the middle. In germline, CDR1 is LNHDA, CDR2 SQIVND (reference sequence). This CDR3 is 15 amino acids long. The CDR3 here is CASSTDTGGNQPQHF. As DNA, the CDR3 is TGTGCCAGTAGTACCGACACGGGCGGGAATCAGCCCCAGCATTTT.

This chain links TRBV2 with TRBJ1-5; 7 bases are a match to TRBD1. This CDR3 has 18 residues. Looked up from germline, CDR1 is SNHLY and CDR2 is FYNNEI. J was trimmed by 2 bases and V by 0 bases; bases with no gene match: 10. CDR3 nucleotides: TGTGCCAGCAGTGAAGCCTACGGTCGACAGGGTCGCAATCAGCCCCAGCATTTT. Translation gives CASSEAYGRQGRNQPQHF.